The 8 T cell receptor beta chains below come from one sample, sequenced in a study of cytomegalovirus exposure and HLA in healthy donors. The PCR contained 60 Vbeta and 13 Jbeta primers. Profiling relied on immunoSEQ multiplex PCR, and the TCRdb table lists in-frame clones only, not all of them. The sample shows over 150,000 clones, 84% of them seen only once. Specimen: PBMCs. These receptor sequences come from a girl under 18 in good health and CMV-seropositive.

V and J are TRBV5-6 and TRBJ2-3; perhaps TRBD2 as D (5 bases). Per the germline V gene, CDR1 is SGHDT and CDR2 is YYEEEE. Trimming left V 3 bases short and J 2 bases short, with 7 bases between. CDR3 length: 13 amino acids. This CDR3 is CASSSGFTDTQYF. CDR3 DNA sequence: TGTGCCAGCAGCTCGGGATTCACAGATACGCAGTATTTT.

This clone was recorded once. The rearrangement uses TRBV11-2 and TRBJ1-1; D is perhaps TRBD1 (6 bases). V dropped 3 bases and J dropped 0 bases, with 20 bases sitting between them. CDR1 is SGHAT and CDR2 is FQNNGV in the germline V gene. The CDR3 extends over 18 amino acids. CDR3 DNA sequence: TGTGCCAGCAGCTTCCCTCTTGTCGGGGACACCATGAACACTGAAGCTTTCTTT. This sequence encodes CASSFPLVGDTMNTEAFF. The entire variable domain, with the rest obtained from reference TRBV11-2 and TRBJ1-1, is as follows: EAGVAQSPRYKIIEKRQSVAFWCNPISGHATLYWYQQILGQGPKLLIQFQNNGVVDDSQLPKDRFSAERLKGVDSTLKIQPAKLEDSAVYLCASSFPLVGDTMNTEAFFGQGTRLTVV.

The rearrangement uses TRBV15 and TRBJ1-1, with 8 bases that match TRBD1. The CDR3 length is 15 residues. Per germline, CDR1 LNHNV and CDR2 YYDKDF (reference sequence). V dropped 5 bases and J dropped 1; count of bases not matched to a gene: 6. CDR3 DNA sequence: TGTGCCACCAGCGGGGGACAGGTTGGGAACACTGAAGCTTTCTTT. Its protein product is CATSGGQVGNTEAFF.

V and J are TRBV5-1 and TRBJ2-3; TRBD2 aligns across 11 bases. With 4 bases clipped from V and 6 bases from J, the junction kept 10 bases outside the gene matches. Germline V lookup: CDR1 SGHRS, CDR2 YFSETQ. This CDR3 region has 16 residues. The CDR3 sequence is CASSPLSSGGADTQYF. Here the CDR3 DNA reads TGCGCCAGCAGCCCCCTAAGTAGCGGGGGGGCTGATACGCAGTATTTT.

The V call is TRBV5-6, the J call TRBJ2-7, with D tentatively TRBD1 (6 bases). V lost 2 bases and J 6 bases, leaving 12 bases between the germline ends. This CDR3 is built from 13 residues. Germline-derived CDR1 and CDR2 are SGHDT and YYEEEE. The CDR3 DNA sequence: TGTGCCAGCAGCTTCCCCATGGGGGCCGAGCAGTACTTC. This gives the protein CASSFPMGAEQYF.

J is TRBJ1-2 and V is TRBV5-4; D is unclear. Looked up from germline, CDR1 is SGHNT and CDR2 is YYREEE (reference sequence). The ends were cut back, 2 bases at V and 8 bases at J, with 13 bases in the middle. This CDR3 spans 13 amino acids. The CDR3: CASSFNSLSGYTF. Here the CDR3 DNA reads TGTGCCAGCAGCTTTAATTCTCTATCGGGCTACACCTTC.

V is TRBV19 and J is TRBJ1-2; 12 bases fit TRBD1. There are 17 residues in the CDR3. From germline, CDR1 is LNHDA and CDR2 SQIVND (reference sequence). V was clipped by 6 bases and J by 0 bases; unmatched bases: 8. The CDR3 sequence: CASRRPGQGAANYGYTF. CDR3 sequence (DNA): TGTGCCAGTAGGCGGCCGGGACAGGGGGCAGCTAACTATGGCTACACCTTC.

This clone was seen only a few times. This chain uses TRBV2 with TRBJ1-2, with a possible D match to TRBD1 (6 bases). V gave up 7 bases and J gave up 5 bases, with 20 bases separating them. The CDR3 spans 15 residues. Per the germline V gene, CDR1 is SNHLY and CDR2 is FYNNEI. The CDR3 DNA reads TGTGCCAGCACCCCCGAGGGGGGGAAAGGATATGGCTACACCTTC. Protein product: CASTPEGGKGYGYTF.